This T cell receptor beta chain comes out of a study of T cells in Graves' hyperthyroidism and ophthalmopathy. Study-wide context: Pretreatment peripheral blood was obtained at initial diagnosis. Whole-study findings and limits: Blood held most thyroid clonotypes expanded above 0.001 frequency.

It was RNA transcripts that yielded the amplified TCR beta CDR3 regions. The TCR CDR3 first-round RT-PCR relied on the HTBI primer set. TCRdb processed the multiplex PCR reads anew with MiXCR; each CDR3 protein has one entry. The table lists hundreds of thousands of distinct CDR3 sequences, about 13% of them singletons. Orbital computed tomography, thyroid ultrasound, serum thyroxine and TRAb, and clinical symptoms together informed the diagnoses. There are many counts of this clonotype. What it binds is not known. The TCR was taken from a woman aged 18 to 35 with Graves' hyperthyroidism. The specimen sequenced was blood.

Here the CDR3 DNA reads TGTGCCAGCAGCCAAGGACAGAATTCACCCCTCCACTTT. Its protein is CASSQGQNSPLHF. The rearrangement links TRBV3-1 to TRBJ1-6, with a tentative D call TRBD1 (5 bases). This CDR3 contains 13 residues. Germline lookup yields CDR1 LGHDT and CDR2 YNNKEL (reference sequence). Trimming took 1 base from V and 7 from J, leaving 5 bases between them. Supplemented by reference TRBV3-1 and TRBJ1-6, the full variable domain reads DTAVSQTPKYLVTQMGNDKSIKCEQNLGHDTMYWYKQDSKKFLKIMFSYNNKELIINETVPNRFSPKSPDKAHLNLHINSLELGDSAVYFCASSQGQNSPLHFGNGTRLTVT.